Shown below are 20 T cell receptor beta chains from a single sample sequenced in a study of blood T cell repertoires in COVID-19. The method was immunoSEQ multiplex PCR; TCRdb's version includes in-frame clones alone and lacks a portion of them. The repertoire holds about 82,000 clones, with under 90% as singletons. Sequencing input: peripheral blood. The receptors come from a man older than 75 with acute or convalescent COVID-19.

The chain is built from TRBV19 and TRBJ2-7, with TRBD2 matching over 7 bases. This CDR3 contains 14 residues. Germline V lookup: CDR1 LNHDA, CDR2 SQIVND (reference sequence). Germline trimming cut 6 bases from V and 3 bases from J; bases unmatched to any gene: 8. CDR3 nucleotides: TGTGCCAGTAGGCGGGAGCAGTCAGACTACGAGCAGTACTTC. This encodes CASRREQSDYEQYF.

The count of this clone is one. This chain uses TRBV27 with TRBJ1-6; D perhaps matches TRBD1 (5 bases). The CDR3 sequence is 13 residues long. V lost 2 bases to trimming and J lost 10 bases, with 9 bases between them. The germline V gene has CDR1 MNHEY and CDR2 SMNVEV (reference sequence). The CDR3 spells CASSLKQGSPLHF. The CDR3 region has the DNA TGTGCCAGCAGTTTAAAGCAGGGCTCACCCCTCCACTTT.

The chain couples TRBV27 to TRBJ2-7; D unclear. Trimming took off 6 bases at V and 4 bases at J, with 7 bases between the two ends. The CDR3 is 11 residues long. Germline V gene data show CDR1 as MNHEY and CDR2 as SMNVEV (reference sequence). The CDR3 here is CASRNNYEQYF. The CDR3 nucleotides read TGTGCCAGCAGAAATAATTACGAGCAGTACTTC.

This CDR3 reads CASSESLFPYEQYF. Here the CDR3 DNA reads TGTGCCAGCAGTGAAAGCCTCTTCCCCTACGAGCAGTACTTC. V usage is TRBV6-1 and J usage is TRBJ2-7; D gene unclear. Germline loops: CDR1 MNHNS, CDR2 SASEGT. Trimming removed 2 bases at V and 2 bases at J, with 10 bases between. The CDR3 runs to 14 residues.

The rearrangement joins TRBV10-3 to TRBJ1-5; a possible D gene is TRBD1 (6 bases). The CDR3 length is 16 residues. Trimming removed 0 bases at V and 6 bases at J, with 15 bases between. Germline values: CDR1 ENHRY, CDR2 SYGVKD. The CDR3 region is CAISESATGIAQPQHF. The CDR3 DNA sequence: TGTGCCATCAGTGAGTCCGCGACAGGTATTGCTCAGCCCCAGCATTTT.

CDR3 in amino acids: CASSQSTRRAFF. The CDR3 DNA reads TGTGCCAGCAGCCAATCGACCCGGAGAGCTTTCTTT. The J gene is TRBJ1-1, the V gene TRBV3-1 (or the pseudogene TRBV3-2); D unclear. CDR1 LGHDT and CDR2 YNNKEL come from the germline V gene (reference sequence). With 2 bases removed from V and 10 bases from J, the gap between germline ends came to 11 bases. The CDR3 extends over 12 amino acids.

The table lists this clone with a count of one. This chain links TRBV5-6 with TRBJ2-6; 9 nucleotides line up with TRBD1. This CDR3 contains 17 residues. Germline V gives CDR1 SGHDT, CDR2 YYEEEE. V lost 1 base to trimming and J lost 4 bases; unmatched junction nucleotides: 6. CDR3: CASSLFGTGYGANVLTF. The DNA of the CDR3 is TGTGCCAGCAGCTTGTTTGGGACAGGGTACGGGGCCAACGTCCTGACTTTC. The entire variable domain, with the rest obtained from reference TRBV5-6 and TRBJ2-6, is as follows: DAGVTQSPTHLIKTRGQQVTLRCSPKSGHDTVSWYQQALGQGPQFIFQYYEEEERQRGNFPDRFSGHQFPNYSSELNVNALLLGDSALYLCASSLFGTGYGANVLTFGAGSRLTVL.

This chain connects TRBV27 to TRBJ1-1; a weak D match, TRBD1 (5 bases). Trimming took 6 bases from V and 5 from J, leaving 13 bases between them. The CDR3 loop spans 13 amino acids. The germline V gene has CDR1 MNHEY and CDR2 SMNVEV (reference sequence). CDR3 sequence: CASSSFGGTEAFF. In DNA form, the CDR3 reads TGTGCCAGCAGCTCCTTCGGGGGGACTGAAGCTTTCTTT.

Only a few counts were recorded for this clone. The chain is built from TRBV27 and TRBJ2-7; TRBD2 matches 9 bases. In germline, CDR1 is MNHEY, CDR2 SMNVEV (reference sequence). CDR3 size: 17 residues. With 2 bases clipped from V and 7 bases from J, the junction kept 15 bases outside the gene matches. CDR3 residues: CASSLGTRWLAGNEQYF. The CDR3 bases are TGTGCCAGCAGTTTAGGGACTAGATGGCTAGCGGGAAATGAGCAGTACTTC.

This clone was observed once. This chain links TRBV7-8 with TRBJ1-4; a possible D gene is TRBD1 (5 bases). V was cut by 3 bases and J by 3 bases, with 11 bases left in between. This CDR3 is built from 15 residues. The germline V gene has CDR1 SGHVS and CDR2 FQNEAQ. CDR3 sequence: CASSFSQGPNEKLFF. CDR3 nucleotides: TGTGCCAGCAGCTTCTCCCAGGGCCCTAATGAAAAACTGTTTTTT.

The chain combines TRBV28 with TRBJ2-7, with a possible D match to TRBD2 (5 bases). The V end was cut by 5 bases, the J end by 4 bases, with 12 bases between. Germline V gene lookup returns CDR1 MDHEN and CDR2 SYDVKM. The CDR3 spans 13 residues. CDR3 region: CASSPGSKYEQYF. CDR3 bases: TGTGCCAGCAGTCCGGGGTCGAAGTACGAGCAGTACTTC.

The chain joins TRBV5-1 to TRBJ1-2; D is ambiguous. The CDR3 contains 14 residues. V dropped 0 bases and J dropped 1 base, with 7 bases sitting between them. The V gene's germline CDR1 is SGHRS and CDR2 YFSETQ. The DNA of the CDR3 is TGCGCCAGCAGCTTGGCACCCAGTAACTATGGCTACACCTTC. It translates to CASSLAPSNYGYTF.

The chain links TRBV29-1 to TRBJ1-4, with 12 bases that match TRBD1. J lost 7 bases, V lost 3 bases, and 0 bases had no gene match. This CDR3 is built from 13 residues. The V gene's germline CDR1 is SQVTM and CDR2 ANQGSEA. CDR3 loop: CSVEGQGAEKLFF. The DNA of the CDR3 is TGCAGCGTTGAGGGACAGGGGGCTGAAAAACTGTTTTTT.

The chain recombines TRBV5-4 with TRBJ2-1, with 11 bases lining up with TRBD2. CDR3 length equals 15 residues. The V and J ends lost 5 bases and 5 bases, in that order; junction bases with no gene match: 6. Germline CDR1 reads SGHNT; CDR2 reads YYREEE (reference sequence). CDR3 amino acids: CASRESLAGDNEQFF. The CDR3 region has the DNA TGTGCCAGCAGAGAATCACTAGCGGGAGACAATGAGCAGTTCTTC.

V is TRBV4-1 and J is TRBJ1-6; D gene ambiguous. Trimming shortened V by 0 bases and J by 5 bases, and 5 bases separated the two germline ends. The CDR3 loop spans 14 amino acids. The germline CDR1 and CDR2 sequences are MGHRA and YSYEKL. The CDR3 bases are TGCGCCAGCAGCCAAGAACAAAATAATTCACCCCTCCACTTT. Residues: CASSQEQNNSPLHF.

Details on this clone: This sample also contains other DNA sequences that code for the same CDR3. The chain couples TRBV5-1 to TRBJ1-5; 8 bases agree with TRBD1. V dropped 3 bases and J dropped 2; count of bases not matched to a gene: 1. Per the germline V gene, CDR1 is SGHRS and CDR2 is YFSETQ. The CDR3 is made up of 14 amino acids. In nucleotides, the CDR3 is TGCGCCAGCAGCTCGGGACAGGGCAATCAGCCCCAGCATTTT. Translating it yields CASSSGQGNQPQHF.

The chain combines TRBV15 with TRBJ2-1; TRBD1 aligns across 8 bases. Looked up from germline, CDR1 is LNHNV and CDR2 is YYDKDF (reference sequence). The CDR3 sequence is 16 residues long. Trimming at V came to 1 base and at J to 2 bases, leaving 4 bases not matched to a gene. Here the CDR3 reads CATSRVGQGAYNEQFF. CDR3 nucleotides: TGTGCCACCAGCAGAGTCGGACAGGGAGCCTACAATGAGCAGTTCTTC.

The chain links TRBV11-3 to TRBJ1-6; no reliable D call. CDR1 is SGHNT, CDR2 YENEEA, per germline. CDR3 length equals 13 residues. Trimming shortened V by 5 bases and J by 7 bases, and 9 bases separated the two germline ends. CDR3: CASSRTTNSPLHF. In nucleotides, the CDR3 is TGTGCCAGCAGCCGAACGACAAATTCACCCCTCCACTTT.

The V gene is TRBV5-6, the J gene TRBJ1-6, with D tentatively TRBD1 (5 bases). Germline CDR1 reads SGHDT; CDR2 reads YYEEEE. CDR3 length: 13 residues. The V end lost 0 bases, the J end lost 10 bases, and 8 bases lay between the germline ends. The CDR3 DNA follows: TGTGCCAGCAGCTTGGACGCAGGGTCACCCCTCCACTTT. This translates into CASSLDAGSPLHF.

This clone was seen a handful of times. The V gene is TRBV3-1 (or the pseudogene TRBV3-2), the J gene TRBJ2-6; a weak D match, TRBD2 (6 bases). This CDR3 has 19 amino acids. Germline V gives CDR1 LGHDT, CDR2 YNNKEL (reference sequence). The V gene lost 2 bases and the J gene lost 0 bases, with 17 bases spanning the gap. The CDR3 reads CASSQSLGRSPSGANVLTF. The CDR3 DNA reads TGTGCCAGCAGCCAAAGTTTAGGGAGGTCGCCCTCTGGGGCCAACGTCCTGACTTTC.